The entry below gives a single T cell receptor (beta chain) sequence along with its context. Antigen unknown. This sample was taken from a study of cytotoxic CD8 clonotypes in ibrutinib-treated CLL. Findings and caveats of the study: Clonality rose at ibrutinib response and fell back toward baseline at progression. The study found public clonotypes uncommon, contracting or stable on treatment. Sampling schedules were unmatched across sustained-remission and progressing patients. Measured clonality at baseline was greater than in age-matched healthy donors and tracked with circulating CD8+ T-cell counts.

Trimming stripped 0 bases from V and 2 bases from J, with 8 bases between. Looked up from germline, CDR1 is SEHNR and CDR2 is FQNEAQ (reference sequence). This CDR3 spans 14 amino acids. Assay used: immunoSEQ multiplex PCR; TCRdb lists only in-frame clones, some missing. The repertoire holds around 310,000 clones, with almost 80% as singletons. The source was PBMCs, collected before ibrutinib treatment. The receptor's source is a human donor with chronic lymphocytic leukemia. The V and J genes are TRBV7-9 and TRBJ2-7; no definite D call. The CDR3 loop is CASSLAPRTYEQYF. The CDR3 DNA is TGTGCCAGCAGCTTAGCTCCCCGGACCTACGAGCAGTACTTC.